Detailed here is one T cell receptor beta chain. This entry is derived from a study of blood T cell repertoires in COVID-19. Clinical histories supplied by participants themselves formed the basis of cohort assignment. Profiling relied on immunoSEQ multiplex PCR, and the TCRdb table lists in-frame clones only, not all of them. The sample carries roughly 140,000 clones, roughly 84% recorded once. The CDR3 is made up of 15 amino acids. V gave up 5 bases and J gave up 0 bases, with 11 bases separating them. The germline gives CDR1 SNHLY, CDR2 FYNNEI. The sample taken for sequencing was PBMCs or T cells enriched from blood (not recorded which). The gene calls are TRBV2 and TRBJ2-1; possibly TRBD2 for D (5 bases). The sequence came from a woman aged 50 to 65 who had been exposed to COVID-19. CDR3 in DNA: TGTGCCAGCAGTTTGACGGGAAGCTCCTACAATGAGCAGTTCTTC. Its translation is CASSLTGSSYNEQFF.